The source of this T cell receptor beta chain is a study of cytomegalovirus exposure and HLA in healthy donors. Germline CDR1 is LGHNT and CDR2 is FRNRAP. V was cut by 1 base and J by 7 bases, with 8 bases left in between. The CDR3 is 14 residues long. The PCR employed 60 Vbeta primers together with 13 Jbeta primers. Here immunoSEQ multiplex PCR was the method, and the copy in TCRdb shows in-frame clones only, minus some. Of 100,000 to 130,000 clones in the sample, around four fifths are singletons; the top ten hold roughly 8%. Sequencing was performed on PBMCs. The chain joins TRBV12-5 to TRBJ1-6; D not certain. This TCR derives from a man aged 25 to 40 in good health and CMV-seronegative. CDR3 amino acids: CASGLGQRNSPLHF. CDR3 sequence (DNA): TGTGCTAGTGGTTTGGGACAAAGGAATTCACCCCTCCACTTT.